The source of this T cell receptor beta chain is a study of breast tumors, draining lymph nodes, adjacent tissues. There are many counts of this clonotype. What it recognizes is unknown. TCRdb re-called the multiplex PCR reads with MiXCR, one entry per CDR3 protein. The data contain about 180,000 distinct CDR3 sequences, about 30% of them singletons. The study, taken as a whole, reports: Compared with basal-like, luminal-like tumors shared significantly more repertoire with nontumor tissue. Most tumor T cells seemingly derive from lymph node, then expand in tumor.

CDR1 is LNHDA and CDR2 is SQIVND in the germline V gene (reference sequence). The CDR3 spans 14 residues. Trimming left V 3 bases short and J 9 bases short, with 12 bases between. Axillary draining lymph nodes of breast cancer patients supplied the node samples. The chain recombines TRBV19 with TRBJ1-6; tentatively, D is TRBD1 (5 bases). The specimen sequenced was axillary lymph node tissue. This clonotype was obtained from a female donor with breast cancer. Some clones in this sample may be carry-over from other donors' samples. The CDR3 loop reads CASSIWGRGSPLHF. The CDR3 bases are TGTGCCAGTAGTATTTGGGGAAGGGGTTCACCCCTCCACTTT.